These 29 T cell receptor beta chains were all obtained from the same sample, sequenced in a study of blood T cell repertoires in COVID-19. TCRdb's copy holds only in-frame clones and misses some; the assay was immunoSEQ multiplex PCR. The table has approximately 55,000 clones, about nine tenths seen once; the top ten hold roughly 6.2%. Sequencing was performed on peripheral blood. These receptors came from a man aged 40-55 years with acute or convalescent COVID-19.

The genes are TRBV5-1 and TRBJ1-2; weak D call: TRBD1 (6 bases). Germline-derived CDR1 and CDR2 are SGHRS and YFSETQ. Trimming removed 4 bases from V and 6 bases from J, with 13 bases in between. CDR3 length: 13 residues. The CDR3 reads CASSLGQQDGYTF. CDR3 DNA: TGCGCCAGCAGCCTTGGACAGCAAGATGGCTACACCTTC.

The chain combines TRBV19 with TRBJ1-2; maybe TRBD1 (5 bases). The V and J ends lost 4 bases and 2 bases respectively, with 8 bases between them. This CDR3 spans 13 amino acids. Looked up from germline, CDR1 is LNHDA and CDR2 is SQIVND (reference sequence). The CDR3 sequence is CASSTAGNYGYTF. CDR3 sequence (DNA): TGTGCCAGTAGTACGGCAGGGAACTATGGCTACACCTTC.

The chain couples TRBV20-1 to TRBJ2-1; no clear D. In germline, CDR1 is DFQATT, CDR2 SNEGSKA (reference sequence). The CDR3 has 11 residues. The V gene lost 4 bases and the J gene lost 7 bases, with 8 bases spanning the gap. The CDR3 nucleotides read TGCAGTGCTAACGCTAGGAATGAGCAGTTCTTC. Amino acids: CSANARNEQFF.

This clone was counted only a few times. The chain employs TRBV12-3 or TRBV12-4 and TRBJ2-1; D perhaps matches TRBD2 (6 bases). Trimming left V 5 bases short and J 8 bases short, with 10 bases between. The CDR3 contains 12 residues. The CDR3 DNA reads as TGTGCCAGCAGTCCATCTAGCGATGAGCAGTTCTTC. Amino acids: CASSPSSDEQFF.

A word on this clone: Its ends do not fully match the called genes, so a read error is possible. The DNA for the CDR3 is TGTGCCAGCAGCCAAGGGGACTGGGACCCCCGCACGGATACGCAGTATTTT. This translates into CASSQGDWDPRTDTQYF. This chain connects TRBV11-2 to TRBJ2-3; possibly TRBD2 for D (6 bases). The CDR3 runs to 17 residues. Germline loops: CDR1 SGHAT, CDR2 FQNNGV.

CDR3 nucleotide sequence: TGCGCCAGCAGCTTGTTTAGTAGCGGGGTGAGGGGAAGCTCCTACGAGCAGTACTTC. This gives the protein CASSLFSSGVRGSSYEQYF. The chain employs TRBV5-1 and TRBJ2-7, with 8 bases identical to TRBD2. The ends lost 1 base at V and 0 bases at J; junction bases unmatched: 15. The CDR3 consists of 19 residues. Germline V gene data show CDR1 as SGHRS and CDR2 as YFSETQ.

This clone came up once. The J gene is TRBJ2-7, the V gene TRBV9; 15 bases map to TRBD2. This CDR3 has 17 residues. Germline assignment: CDR1 SGDLS and CDR2 YYNGEE. The J segment lost 2 bases and the V segment lost 3 bases, leaving 6 bases of the junction unmatched. The DNA of the CDR3 is TGTGCCAGCAGCGCGCCAAGGACTAGCGGGAGGGCCTACGAGCAGTACTTC. Amino acids: CASSAPRTSGRAYEQYF. Full variable domain (rest looked up from reference TRBV9 and TRBJ2-7): DSGVTQTPKHLITATGQRVTLRCSPRSGDLSVYWYQQSLDQGLQFLIQYYNGEERAKGNILERFSAQQFPDLHSELNLSSLELGDSALYFCASSAPRTSGRAYEQYFGPGTRLTVT.

In DNA, the CDR3 is TGTGCCAGCAGCAGCCTGACAGGGGGTACCGGGGAGCTGTTTTTT. This translates into CASSSLTGGTGELFF. The chain combines TRBV6-5 with TRBJ2-2, with 9 nucleotides matching TRBD1. CDR1 is MNHEY and CDR2 is SVGAGI in the germline V gene. The CDR3 loop spans 15 amino acids. V shed 6 bases and J 5 bases; nucleotides not matched to a gene: 7.

The CDR3 region has the DNA TGTGCCAGCTCCCCCGGGGGGAGCAATCAGCCCCAGCATTTT. This codes for CASSPGGSNQPQHF. The chain carries TRBV18 and TRBJ1-5, with D possibly TRBD1 on 5 matching bases. Trimming pared 6 bases from V and 1 base from J, leaving 10 bases between. There are 14 residues in the CDR3. The germline V gene has CDR1 KGHSH and CDR2 LQKENI. Filled out from reference TRBV18 and TRBJ1-5, the complete variable domain reads NAGVMQNPRHLVRRRGQEARLRCSPMKGHSHVYWYRQLPEEGLKFMVYLQKENIIDESGMPKERFSAEFPKEGPSILRIQQVVRGDSAAYFCASSPGGSNQPQHFGDGTRLSIL.

The rearrangement links TRBV6-5 to TRBJ1-1, with 7 nucleotides matching TRBD1. The V gene's germline CDR1 is MNHEY and CDR2 SVGAGI. The trim removed 4 bases at V and 3 bases at J, leaving 2 bases unmatched. This CDR3 is built from 13 residues. The CDR3 nucleotides are TGTGCCAGCAGTTTAACAGGGGACACTGAAGCTTTCTTT. Its protein is CASSLTGDTEAFF.

The rearrangement uses TRBV25-1 and TRBJ2-5, with 8 bases lining up with TRBD1. Germline assignment: CDR1 MGHDK and CDR2 SYGVNS. This CDR3 spans 14 amino acids. Unmatched junction bases numbered 4, after V lost 3 bases and J lost 4 bases. The CDR3 here is CASSDWTGRETQYF. The CDR3 region has the DNA TGTGCCAGCAGTGACTGGACAGGGCGAGAGACCCAGTACTTC.

This clone showed up just once. This chain joins TRBV11-3 and TRBJ1-2; no definite D call. This CDR3 comprises 14 residues. V lost 0 bases to trimming and J lost 3 bases, with 8 bases between them. Germline V CDR1 and CDR2: SGHNT, YENEEA. The chain's CDR3 is CASSLDRSYYGYTF. The DNA for the CDR3 is TGTGCCAGCAGCTTAGACAGGTCTTACTATGGCTACACCTTC.

The chain combines TRBV15 with TRBJ2-5, with D possibly being TRBD2 (5 bases). This CDR3 contains 15 residues. Germline CDR1 is LNHNV and CDR2 is YYDKDF (reference sequence). Trimming took off 0 bases at V and 5 bases at J, with 13 bases between the two ends. The CDR3 region has the DNA TGTGCCACCAGCAGAGACCTACTAGAGTTGGAGACCCAGTACTTC. It is translated as CATSRDLLELETQYF.

The chain couples TRBV3-1 (or the pseudogene TRBV3-2) to TRBJ2-5; 8 bases line up with TRBD2. V trimming: 3 bases; J trimming: 5 bases; junction bases outside the gene matches: 17. The CDR3 spans 18 residues. Germline CDR1 is LGHDT and CDR2 is YNNKEL (reference sequence). CDR3 residues: CASSHPLGPRRGGETQYF. CDR3 DNA sequence: TGTGCCAGCAGCCACCCCCTGGGGCCTCGTCGGGGGGGGGAGACCCAGTACTTC.

The chain carries TRBV6-5 and TRBJ2-1, with no clear D. The germline V and J ends were trimmed by 8 bases and 2 bases, with 10 bases remaining between them. Germline-derived CDR1 and CDR2 are MNHEY and SVGAGI. This CDR3 comprises 13 residues. In DNA, the CDR3 is TGTGCCAGCGGGCCGGTTACCTACAATGAGCAGTTCTTC. Protein sequence: CASGPVTYNEQFF.

The rearrangement links TRBV11-3 to TRBJ1-1; D gene unclear. Between the trimmed V and J ends, which lost 5 bases and 7 bases, there was a span of 11 bases. The V gene's germline CDR1 is SGHNT and CDR2 YENEEA. The CDR3 is 12 residues long. CDR3: CASSNPLSEAFF. The CDR3 DNA reads as TGTGCCAGCAGCAACCCACTGAGTGAAGCTTTCTTT.

This chain joins TRBV19 and TRBJ2-1, with D perhaps TRBD1 (6 bases). Germline-derived CDR1 and CDR2 are LNHDA and SQIVND (reference sequence). The CDR3 extends over 16 amino acids. V was shortened by 6 bases and J by 4 bases, with 19 bases between the two germline ends. The CDR3 is CASRRGGLGLYNEQFF. DNA of the CDR3: TGTGCCAGTAGGAGAGGGGGTCTAGGTTTGTACAATGAGCAGTTCTTC.

A single count supports this clone. The rearrangement joins TRBV5-1 to TRBJ1-1; TRBD1 is a possible D gene (5 bases). CDR1 and CDR2 (germline): SGHRS, YFSETQ. V lost 0 bases, J lost 7 bases, and 19 bases lay in between. The CDR3 has 16 residues. Here the CDR3 DNA reads TGCGCCAGCAGCTTGGATGGAAGGGGCCCTTGGGGTGAAGCTTTCTTT. Encoded protein: CASSLDGRGPWGEAFF.

This clone has just a few counts. The gene calls are TRBV7-8 and TRBJ1-5; D ambiguous. V dropped 6 bases and J dropped 7 bases, with 16 bases sitting between them. This CDR3 region has 14 residues. The germline V gene encodes CDR1 SGHVS and CDR2 FQNEAQ. Here the CDR3 DNA reads TGTGCCAGCAGTACGGGGAGGGCGGGACAGCCCCAGCATTTT. Encoded protein: CASSTGRAGQPQHF.

The chain joins TRBV9 to TRBJ1-2; 8 nucleotides align to TRBD1. V lost 2 bases and J lost 6; bases outside the gene matches: 6. Germline V gene lookup returns CDR1 SGDLS and CDR2 YYNGEE. This CDR3 is 14 amino acids long. CDR3 nucleotides: TGTGCCAGCAGCGTGATGACAGGGGATCATGGCTACACCTTC. This sequence encodes CASSVMTGDHGYTF.

The CDR3 protein is CASSGQGARTEAFF. In DNA form, the CDR3 reads TGTGCCAGCAGTGGGCAGGGGGCGCGGACTGAAGCTTTCTTT. The genes are TRBV25-1 and TRBJ1-1; TRBD1 aligns across 8 bases. V dropped 4 bases and J dropped 5; count of bases not matched to a gene: 6. Germline V lookup: CDR1 MGHDK, CDR2 SYGVNS. This CDR3 is built from 14 residues.

The V call is TRBV6-5, the J call TRBJ1-3, with D possibly matching TRBD1 (6 bases). V lost 6 bases to trimming and J lost 3 bases, with 9 bases between them. Germline CDR1 reads MNHEY; CDR2 reads SVGAGI. This CDR3 region has 13 residues. The CDR3 DNA reads as TGTGCCAGCAGACCAGGGGATGGAAACACCATATATTTT. As protein: CASRPGDGNTIYF.

The V gene is TRBV3-1 (or the pseudogene TRBV3-2), the J gene TRBJ2-1; no definite D call. Trimming cost V 4 bases and J 3 bases, with 25 bases left between them. The CDR3 consists of 19 residues. The germline CDR1 and CDR2 sequences are LGHDT and YNNKEL (reference sequence). The CDR3 nucleotides are TGTGCCAGCAGCCCGCTTAAAGCCCCAGTATTGCTAGGCTACAATGAGCAGTTCTTC. Translating it yields CASSPLKAPVLLGYNEQFF.

This clone was observed once. V gene TRBV18 combines with J gene TRBJ2-2; 7 bases agree with TRBD1. The CDR3 runs 16 residues. With V trimmed by 3 bases and J by 1 base, 5 bases remained unmatched. Germline V CDR1 and CDR2: KGHSH, LQKENI. The CDR3: CASSPPTGMNTGELFF. CDR3 DNA: TGTGCCAGCTCACCCCCGACAGGGATGAACACCGGGGAGCTGTTTTTT.

The rearrangement joins TRBV19 to TRBJ2-1; D is uncertain. Germline V gives CDR1 LNHDA, CDR2 SQIVND (reference sequence). CDR3 size: 14 residues. Trimming took 8 bases from V and 2 from J, leaving 13 bases between them. CDR3 region: CASVAGYPYNEQFF. The CDR3 DNA sequence: TGTGCCAGTGTGGCTGGTTACCCCTACAATGAGCAGTTCTTC.

The V gene is TRBV27, the J gene TRBJ1-1, with a tentative D call TRBD1 (6 bases). The CDR3 sequence is 15 residues long. In germline, CDR1 is MNHEY, CDR2 SMNVEV (reference sequence). V lost 1 base, J lost 4 bases, and 13 bases lay in between. CDR3 DNA sequence: TGTGCCAGCAGTTTATTCGGCAGGGGCGGCACTGAAGCTTTCTTT. Its protein is CASSLFGRGGTEAFF.

The chain links TRBV7-8 to TRBJ1-4; TRBD1 matches at 10 bases. This CDR3 is 15 amino acids long. The germline CDR1 and CDR2 sequences are SGHVS and FQNEAQ. The V segment lost 5 bases and the J segment 8 bases; nucleotides outside the gene matches: 8. The CDR3 spells CASSARQGAGEKLFF. CDR3 in DNA: TGTGCCAGCAGCGCGCGACAGGGGGCAGGGGAAAAACTGTTTTTT. Together with reference TRBV7-8 and TRBJ1-4, the CDR3 gives the full variable domain: GAGVSQSPRYKVAKRGQDVALRCDPISGHVSLFWYQQALGQGPEFLTYFQNEAQLDKSGLPSDRFFAERPEGSVSTLKIQRTQQEDSAVYLCASSARQGAGEKLFFGSGTQLSVL.

This sequence joins TRBV25-1 and TRBJ1-4; a weak D match, TRBD1 (6 bases). V was trimmed by 3 bases and J by 0 bases, leaving 11 bases between them. The CDR3 loop spans 16 amino acids. Germline assignment: CDR1 MGHDK and CDR2 SYGVNS. The CDR3 protein is CASSDHKGATNEKLFF. The CDR3 DNA follows: TGTGCCAGCAGTGACCACAAGGGGGCAACTAATGAAAAACTGTTTTTT.

The V gene is TRBV3-1 (or the pseudogene TRBV3-2), the J gene TRBJ2-3; D gene unclear. CDR3 length: 14 amino acids. The V end lost 0 bases, the J end lost 5 bases, and 9 bases lay between the germline ends. CDR1 is LGHDT, CDR2 YNNKEL, per germline (reference sequence). As DNA, the CDR3 is TGTGCCAGCAGCCAAGACCGGGTGGTAGATACGCAGTATTTT. Its translation: CASSQDRVVDTQYF.